This T cell receptor (beta chain) was observed in a study of neoadjuvant anti-PD-1 for oral cavity cancer. Method: immunoSEQ multiplex PCR; TCRdb's copy keeps in-frame clones and lacks some. Of 80,000 to 95,000 clones in the sample, about four fifths were seen once. The receptor was isolated from a person aged 40-85 years with oral cavity squamous cell carcinoma. This specimen was PBMCs, taken before nivolumab (anti-PD-1) treatment.

CDR3 in DNA: TGTGCCATCTCGGAGGAGCCCTTAGATACGCAGTATTTT. Translating gives CAISEEPLDTQYF. The chain uses TRBV5-4 and TRBJ2-3, with a weak D call TRBD2 (5 bases). Germline CDR1 reads SGHNT; CDR2 reads YYREEE (reference sequence). V lost 9 bases and J lost 5, with 16 bases in between. CDR3 length equals 13 residues. Supplemented by reference TRBV5-4 and TRBJ2-3, the full variable domain reads ETGVTQSPTHLIKTRGQQVTLRCSSQSGHNTVSWYQQALGQGPQFIFQYYREEENGRGNFPPRFSGLQFPNYSSELNVNALELDDSALYLCAISEEPLDTQYFGPGTRLTVL.